These 28 T cell receptor beta chains originate from one sample sequenced in a study of cytomegalovirus exposure and HLA in healthy donors. The PCR employed 60 Vbeta primers together with 13 Jbeta primers. Generated by immunoSEQ multiplex PCR, the TCRdb table keeps only in-frame clones and is missing some. The sample consists of some 170,000 clones, roughly two thirds of them appearing once. The sequenced sample was PBMCs. The receptors derive from a woman aged 25 to 39 in good health and CMV-seronegative.

This clone was seen a handful of times. The chain is built from TRBV29-1 and TRBJ2-1, with D unresolved. The ends were cut back, 0 bases at V and 0 bases at J, with 12 bases in the middle. Germline CDR1 is SQVTM and CDR2 is ANQGSEA. CDR3 size: 16 residues. The CDR3 here is CSVEEATVVSYNEQFF. CDR3 DNA: TGCAGCGTTGAAGAGGCTACAGTCGTCTCCTACAATGAGCAGTTCTTC.

This clone has only a few counts. This chain uses TRBV13 with TRBJ2-1, with 9 bases fitting TRBD1. V was pared by 4 bases and J by 6 bases, with 10 bases of the junction left unmatched. This CDR3 comprises 16 residues. Per germline, CDR1 PRHDT and CDR2 FYEKMQ (reference sequence). CDR3 residues: CASSSLGQGASNEQFF. CDR3 nucleotides: TGTGCCAGCAGCTCCCTGGGACAGGGTGCCTCCAATGAGCAGTTCTTC. Supplemented by reference TRBV13 and TRBJ2-1, the full variable domain reads AAGVIQSPRHLIKEKRETATLKCYPIPRHDTVYWYQQGPGQDPQFLISFYEKMQSDKGSIPDRFSAQQFSDYHSELNMSSLELGDSALYFCASSSLGQGASNEQFFGPGTRLTVL.

The rearrangement uses TRBV9 and TRBJ2-2; 9 bases fit TRBD2. The germline CDR1 and CDR2 sequences are SGDLS and YYNGEE. The CDR3 runs to 17 residues. Germline trimming cut 0 bases from V and 4 bases from J; bases unmatched to any gene: 7. The CDR3 coding sequence is TGTGCCAGCAGCGTAGGCCTCGCTAGCGGGACCACCGGGGAGCTGTTTTTT. Protein product: CASSVGLASGTTGELFF.

The chain combines TRBV4-3 with TRBJ1-5; no firm D call. The ends were cut back, 0 bases at V and 5 bases at J, with 8 bases in the middle. CDR1 and CDR2 from the germline V gene are LGHNA and YSLEER. The CDR3 is 14 amino acids. The CDR3 spells CASSQEVSDQPQHF. The DNA of the CDR3 is TGCGCCAGCAGCCAAGAGGTGTCGGATCAGCCCCAGCATTTT.

Turning to this clone: This sample includes further DNA sequences coding for the same CDR3. The rearrangement joins TRBV30 to TRBJ2-3, with D tentatively TRBD2 (5 bases). Deletions cut 0 bases from V and 0 bases from J, with 7 bases between. Germline CDR1 reads GTSNPN; CDR2 reads SVGIG (reference sequence). CDR3 length: 14 amino acids. CDR3 coding DNA: TGTGCCTGGAGTGTGGGCGGGAGCACAGATACGCAGTATTTT. Its translation is CAWSVGGSTDTQYF.

The chain couples TRBV25-1 to TRBJ1-1; the D is unclear. Looked up from germline, CDR1 is MGHDK and CDR2 is SYGVNS. The germline V and J ends were trimmed by 7 bases and 2 bases, with 8 bases remaining between them. The CDR3 spans 12 residues. The CDR3 here is CASNQDNTEAFF. Here the CDR3 DNA reads TGTGCCAGCAACCAGGATAACACTGAAGCTTTCTTT.

The gene calls are TRBV28 and TRBJ1-2; D is ambiguous. Germline CDR1 is MDHEN and CDR2 is SYDVKM. V dropped 4 bases and J dropped 4 bases, with 19 bases sitting between them. This CDR3 has 16 residues. The CDR3 region has the DNA TGTGCCAGCAGTTCATTTTTCGGGGAGACCTTCTATGGCTACACCTTC. This codes for CASSSFFGETFYGYTF.

This clone was seen once. The chain couples TRBV6-4 to TRBJ2-1; 8 bases fit TRBD1. The V segment lost 4 bases and the J segment 5 bases; nucleotides outside the gene matches: 4. The CDR3 is 14 residues long. Germline CDR1 reads MRHNA; CDR2 reads SNTAGT. The CDR3 protein is CASSGQGQNNEQFF. In DNA form, the CDR3 reads TGTGCCAGCAGTGGACAGGGGCAAAACAATGAGCAGTTCTTC.

V is TRBV5-5 and J is TRBJ1-2, with unresolved D. The CDR3 length is 11 residues. Per germline, CDR1 SGHKS and CDR2 YYEKEE (reference sequence). Between the trimmed V and J ends, which lost 3 bases and 3 bases, there was a span of 3 bases. DNA of the CDR3: TGTGCCAGCAGCTCAGACTATGGCTACACCTTC. This codes for CASSSDYGYTF.

The chain joins TRBV7-2 to TRBJ2-2; 7 bases are a match to TRBD1. Germline loops: CDR1 SGHTA, CDR2 FQGNSA. Unmatched junction bases numbered 1, after V lost 6 bases and J lost 0 bases. This CDR3 comprises 14 residues. The CDR3 loop reads CASRTGPNTGELFF. In nucleotides, the CDR3 is TGTGCCAGCAGGACAGGGCCGAACACCGGGGAGCTGTTTTTT.

The chain joins TRBV28 to TRBJ2-7; no reliable D call. In germline, CDR1 is MDHEN, CDR2 SYDVKM. The CDR3 covers 16 residues. Trimming shortened V by 4 bases and J by 2 bases, and 18 bases separated the two germline ends. DNA of the CDR3: TGTGCCAGCAGTTCCTACACGACTGTAGTCCCCTACGAGCAGTACTTC. The encoded protein is CASSSYTTVVPYEQYF.

This clone was seen a single time. The rearrangement links TRBV5-1 to TRBJ1-6, with a possible D match to TRBD1 (5 bases). CDR3 length equals 16 residues. Looked up from germline, CDR1 is SGHRS and CDR2 is YFSETQ. V was shortened by 0 bases and J by 4 bases, with 11 bases between the two germline ends. CDR3 sequence reads: CASSLAPGIYNSPLHF. In DNA form, the CDR3 reads TGCGCCAGCAGCTTGGCCCCAGGGATTTATAATTCACCCCTCCACTTT. The entire variable domain, with the rest obtained from reference TRBV5-1 and TRBJ1-6, is as follows: KAGVTQTPRYLIKTRGQQVTLSCSPISGHRSVSWYQQTPGQGLQFLFEYFSETQRNKGNFPGRFSGRQFSNSRSEMNVSTLELGDSALYLCASSLAPGIYNSPLHFGNGTRLTVT.

This rearrangement joins TRBV6-1 to TRBJ1-5, with D possibly being TRBD1 (5 bases). CDR3 length equals 13 residues. V shed 6 bases and J shed 3 bases, with 9 bases lying between them. CDR1 and CDR2 (germline): MNHNS, SASEGT. CDR3 loop: CASSRTTNQPQHF. The CDR3 bases are TGTGCCAGCAGCCGGACAACCAATCAGCCCCAGCATTTT.

The rearrangement uses TRBV27 and TRBJ1-1; a weak D match, TRBD1 (6 bases). CDR1 MNHEY and CDR2 SMNVEV come from the germline V gene (reference sequence). The length of the CDR3 is 13 residues. The germline V and J ends were trimmed by 6 bases and 1 base, with 9 bases remaining between them. This CDR3 reads CASRGQENTEAFF. Here the CDR3 DNA reads TGTGCCAGCAGGGGACAAGAGAACACTGAAGCTTTCTTT.

About this clone: The sample holds other DNA sequences that translate to the same CDR3. The chain joins TRBV7-2 to TRBJ2-7; 8 bases map to TRBD1. CDR3 length: 14 residues. Unmatched junction bases numbered 4, after V lost 3 bases and J lost 3 bases. The germline V gene encodes CDR1 SGHTA and CDR2 FQGNSA. Here the CDR3 reads CASSFRDRSYEQYF. Written as DNA, the CDR3 is TGTGCCAGCAGCTTCCGGGACAGGAGCTACGAGCAGTACTTC.

This clone was observed a handful of times. The rearrangement uses TRBV30 and TRBJ2-7, with TRBD1 identical over 7 bases. There are 12 residues in the CDR3. Germline V gene data show CDR1 as GTSNPN and CDR2 as SVGIG (reference sequence). J gave up 7 bases and V 1 base, and 4 bases lay outside the gene matches. The CDR3 region has the DNA TGTGCCTGGAGTGGAGGGGGCTGGGAGCAGTACTTC. This encodes CAWSGGGWEQYF.

This clone was detected only once. The chain carries TRBV27 and TRBJ1-2; TRBD1 aligns across 8 bases. CDR1 MNHEY and CDR2 SMNVEV come from the germline V gene (reference sequence). The CDR3 is 16 residues long. The J segment lost 0 bases and the V segment lost 5 bases, leaving 8 bases of the junction unmatched. CDR3 sequence (DNA): TGTGCCAGCAGTACTCGGACAGGGCAAGCTAACTATGGCTACACCTTC. Translated, it gives CASSTRTGQANYGYTF.

The chain links TRBV5-5 to TRBJ1-1; no definite D call. This CDR3 comprises 14 residues. V lost 2 bases, J lost 1 base, and 9 bases lay in between. CDR1 and CDR2 from the germline V gene are SGHKS and YYEKEE (reference sequence). The CDR3 is CASSLNRENTEAFF. The DNA for the CDR3 is TGTGCCAGCAGCTTAAACCGGGAGAACACTGAAGCTTTCTTT.

The chain carries TRBV7-9 and TRBJ1-6; D uncertain. Trimming shortened V by 0 bases and J by 4 bases, and 10 bases separated the two germline ends. Germline V gene data show CDR1 as SEHNR and CDR2 as FQNEAQ (reference sequence). This CDR3 region has 16 residues. The CDR3 protein is CASSLAPAGYNSPLHF. The CDR3 DNA sequence: TGTGCCAGCAGCTTAGCTCCAGCGGGTTATAATTCACCCCTCCACTTT.

This sequence joins TRBV30 and TRBJ1-5; no clear D gene. V shed 0 bases and J shed 3 bases, with 6 bases lying between them. CDR1 GTSNPN and CDR2 SVGIG come from the germline V gene (reference sequence). The length of the CDR3 is 13 residues. CDR3 region: CAWSVSVNQPQHF. The CDR3 DNA reads TGTGCCTGGAGTGTATCGGTCAATCAGCCCCAGCATTTT.

This chain joins TRBV6-5 and TRBJ2-1, with a possible D match to TRBD2 (5 bases). Germline loops: CDR1 MNHEY, CDR2 SVGAGI. With 2 bases removed from V and 10 bases from J, the gap between germline ends came to 15 bases. The CDR3 is 14 amino acids. This chain's CDR3 is CASSYIPPSGEQFF. For the CDR3, the DNA is TGTGCCAGCAGTTACATACCCCCTTCGGGAGAGCAGTTCTTC.

V is TRBV7-2 and J is TRBJ2-3; 13 positions match TRBD2. This CDR3 spans 15 amino acids. CDR1 and CDR2 (germline): SGHTA, FQGNSA. The ends lost 3 bases at V and 7 bases at J; junction bases unmatched: 4. The CDR3 DNA reads TGTGCCAGCAGCTTCACTAGCGGGGGGGTGAATACGCAGTATTTT. Its translation: CASSFTSGGVNTQYF. The full variable domain, with the rest looked up from reference TRBV7-2 and TRBJ2-3, is GAGVSQSPSNKVTEKGKDVELRCDPISGHTALYWYRQSLGQGLEFLIYFQGNSAPDKSGLPSDRFSAERTGGSVSTLTIQRTQQEDSAVYLCASSFTSGGVNTQYFGPGTRLTVL.

This rearrangement joins TRBV30 to TRBJ1-5, with D maybe TRBD1 (6 bases). Germline V CDR1 and CDR2: GTSNPN, SVGIG (reference sequence). The CDR3 spans 15 residues. Trimming stripped 0 bases from V and 7 bases from J, with 16 bases between. This CDR3 reads CAWSVGATGPQPQHF. CDR3 DNA: TGTGCCTGGAGTGTTGGAGCGACAGGCCCCCAGCCCCAGCATTTT.

The genes are TRBV10-3 and TRBJ2-1, with 7 bases identical to TRBD1. Germline CDR1 is ENHRY and CDR2 is SYGVKD. V gave up 4 bases and J gave up 2 bases; unmatched junction bases: 8. The CDR3 totals 16 residues. CDR3 sequence: CAISGKADRTYNEQFF. The CDR3 bases are TGTGCCATCAGTGGTAAGGCGGACAGGACCTACAATGAGCAGTTCTTC.

This clone was observed a single time. The chain couples TRBV10-3 to TRBJ2-3; TRBD1 agrees at 7 bases. The CDR3 is 15 residues long. Trimming took 6 bases from V and 2 from J; bases not matched to a gene: 8. Looked up from germline, CDR1 is ENHRY and CDR2 is SYGVKD. The CDR3 is CAISPGTESTDTQYF. CDR3 nucleotide sequence: TGTGCCATCAGCCCCGGGACAGAGTCCACAGATACGCAGTATTTT.

The rearrangement joins TRBV7-9 to TRBJ2-7; D gene uncertain. CDR1 is SEHNR and CDR2 is FQNEAQ in the germline V gene (reference sequence). The CDR3 spans 13 residues. Between the trimmed V and J ends, which lost 4 bases and 0 bases, there was a span of 7 bases. CDR3 residues: CASSSEISYEQYF. In DNA form, the CDR3 reads TGTGCCAGCAGCTCGGAGATCTCCTACGAGCAGTACTTC.

The chain couples TRBV7-3 to TRBJ2-5; TRBD2 matches at 8 bases. V was clipped by 3 bases and J by 4 bases; unmatched bases: 7. The CDR3 totals 15 residues. CDR1 SGHTA and CDR2 FQGTGA come from the germline V gene. CDR3 region: CASSFTGGFRETQYF. CDR3 nucleotide sequence: TGTGCCAGCAGCTTCACGGGAGGGTTCAGAGAGACCCAGTACTTC.

The sample holds a few counts of this clone. The J gene is TRBJ2-1, the V gene TRBV7-9; TRBD2 is a possible D gene (5 bases). Trimming removed 5 bases at V and 7 bases at J, with 18 bases between. The CDR3 length is 15 residues. Germline assignment: CDR1 SEHNR and CDR2 FQNEAQ (reference sequence). CDR3 nucleotide sequence: TGTGCCAGCAGCCGTCCGAGGGTAGATGGAAATGAGCAGTTCTTC. Encoded protein: CASSRPRVDGNEQFF.